Each of the 22 T cell receptor beta chains below was sequenced from the same sample in a study of tumor-infiltrating lymphocytes in localized non-small cell lung cancer (TCRdb year 2021). Libraries were constructed by the immunoSEQ multiplex PCR assay. The immuneACCESS repertoire file appears here via TCRdb, limited to in-frame rearrangements. These files lack a portion of the clones; in checked studies, under half of the deficit traces to unresolved V genes, and the cause of the others is not known. Counted in this sample were approximately 9,500 clones; approximately 75% of them appeared once. The ten largest account for 5.7% of the sample. The source material was uninvolved lung tissue not adjacent to the tumor. These receptors all come from a human donor with non-small cell lung cancer.

This chain links TRBV5-3 with TRBJ2-6; D is uncertain. TRBV5-3 is given ORF status, its function remaining uncertain. V lost 6 bases and J lost 5, with 15 bases in between. This CDR3 contains 15 residues. The CDR3 nucleotides are TGTGCCAGAAATAGTGAACAAAGTCGGGCCAACGTCCTGACTTTC. It codes for CARNSEQSRANVLTF.

The rearrangement joins TRBV5-4 to TRBJ2-5; D unclear. The CDR3 contains 15 residues. The V gene lost 4 bases and the J gene lost 2 bases, with 15 bases spanning the gap. Germline CDR1 and CDR2: SGHNT and YYREEE (reference sequence). The CDR3 protein is CASSPDLTVQETQYF. CDR3 nucleotides: TGTGCCAGCAGCCCGGACCTAACGGTACAAGAGACCCAGTACTTC.

The rearrangement uses TRBV7-2 and TRBJ2-7; the D is unclear. The CDR3 length is 15 residues. CDR1 is SGHTA and CDR2 is FQGNSA in the germline V gene. The germline V and J ends were trimmed by 0 bases and 0 bases, with 9 bases remaining between them. This CDR3 reads CASSLAAESSYEQYF. The CDR3 DNA sequence: TGTGCCAGCAGCTTAGCGGCGGAAAGCTCCTACGAGCAGTACTTC.

The chain links TRBV2 to TRBJ1-1; 7 bases align to TRBD1. In germline, CDR1 is SNHLY, CDR2 FYNNEI. The CDR3 consists of 14 residues. V lost 6 bases and J lost 7; bases outside the gene matches: 11. The chain's CDR3 is CASRMDRSLGEAFF. The CDR3 bases are TGTGCCAGCAGGATGGACAGGTCCCTGGGTGAAGCTTTCTTT. The complete variable domain, with remaining parts taken from reference TRBV2 and TRBJ1-1, reads EPEVTQTPSHQVTQMGQEVILRCVPISNHLYFYWYRQILGQKVEFLVSFYNNEISEKSEIFDDQFSVERPDGSNFTLKIRSTKLEDSAMYFCASRMDRSLGEAFFGQGTRLTVV.

The chain uses TRBV6-5 and TRBJ2-7, with 10 bases lining up with TRBD2. Unmatched junction bases numbered 2, after V lost 0 bases and J lost 0 bases. This CDR3 contains 16 residues. Germline lookup yields CDR1 MNHEY and CDR2 SVGAGI. The CDR3 sequence is CASSYSSGGGSYEQYF. CDR3 nucleotide sequence: TGTGCCAGCAGTTACTCGAGCGGGGGGGGCTCCTACGAGCAGTACTTC.

V gene TRBV20-1 combines with J gene TRBJ1-5; D call uncertain. V was pared by 3 bases and J by 11 bases, with 11 bases between. The CDR3 covers 11 residues. Germline values: CDR1 DFQATT, CDR2 SNEGSKA (reference sequence). The CDR3 DNA reads TGCAGTGCTAGGGCCGTCGAGGCCCAGCATTTT. This gives the protein CSARAVEAQHF.

This chain joins TRBV5-1 and TRBJ2-5; 16 bases line up with TRBD2. CDR1 and CDR2 (germline): SGHRS, YFSETQ. This CDR3 is built from 18 residues. The V gene end was trimmed by 3 bases and the J gene end by 5 bases; junction bases not matched to a gene: 10. CDR3 DNA: TGCGCCAGCAGCTCCTCCGGGACTAGCGGGAGGGGTGGGGAGACCCAGTACTTC. Its protein product is CASSSSGTSGRGGETQYF.

This clone turned up a few times. The chain is built from TRBV11-2 and TRBJ2-3, with D uncertain. The V end lost 10 bases, the J end lost 5 bases, and 16 bases lay between the germline ends. The CDR3 has 13 residues. Germline CDR1 and CDR2: SGHAT and FQNNGV. Written as DNA, the CDR3 is TGTGCCACCGCGAATTCCGGTGGAGATACGCAGTATTTT. Translated, it gives CATANSGGDTQYF.

The J gene is TRBJ1-2, the V gene TRBV6-6; D not certain. This CDR3 comprises 11 residues. V lost 8 bases, J lost 1 base, and 5 bases lay in between. Germline lookup yields CDR1 MNHNY and CDR2 SVGAGI (reference sequence). The CDR3 DNA reads as TGTGCCAGCGGGGTTAACTATGGCTACACCTTC. As protein: CASGVNYGYTF.

The J gene is TRBJ2-5, the V gene TRBV5-6; 10 bases fit TRBD1. This CDR3 spans 18 amino acids. The V and J ends lost 4 bases and 5 bases, in that order; junction bases with no gene match: 17. Germline V CDR1 and CDR2: SGHDT, YYEEEE. Here the CDR3 DNA reads TGTGCCAGCAGCCACCTTATGACCTGGACAGGGGGGGTTGAGACCCAGTACTTC. Protein sequence: CASSHLMTWTGGVETQYF. The variable domain in full, with the rest retrieved from reference TRBV5-6 and TRBJ2-5, is DAGVTQSPTHLIKTRGQQVTLRCSPKSGHDTVSWYQQALGQGPQFIFQYYEEEERQRGNFPDRFSGHQFPNYSSELNVNALLLGDSALYLCASSHLMTWTGGVETQYFGPGTRLLVL.

This clone was detected only a few times. This chain uses TRBV2 with TRBJ2-7, with TRBD2 as a possible D gene (5 bases). CDR1 and CDR2 from the germline V gene are SNHLY and FYNNEI. V was trimmed by 6 bases and J by 3 bases, leaving 9 bases between them. The CDR3 consists of 12 residues. CDR3 amino acids: CASRSDFYEQYF. CDR3 DNA sequence: TGTGCCAGCAGGTCGGACTTCTACGAGCAGTACTTC.

This clone was picked up one time. In DNA form, the CDR3 reads TGTGCCAGCAGTAGGAACACTGAAGCTTTCTTT. As protein: CASSRNTEAFF. The chain is built from TRBV2 and TRBJ1-1; D call uncertain. This CDR3 region has 11 residues. Trimming took 5 bases from V and 1 from J, leaving 2 bases between them. Germline values: CDR1 SNHLY, CDR2 FYNNEI.

The V and J genes are TRBV6-6 and TRBJ2-5; D gene uncertain. Germline loops: CDR1 MNHNY, CDR2 SVGAGI (reference sequence). This CDR3 region has 13 residues. V was cut by 1 base and J by 3 bases, with 6 bases left in between. The CDR3 loop reads CASSYYGKETQYF. In DNA, the CDR3 is TGTGCCAGCAGTTACTACGGTAAAGAGACCCAGTACTTC.

The rearrangement links TRBV7-8 to TRBJ2-1; possibly TRBD1 or TRBD2 for D (5 bases each). V gave up 0 bases and J gave up 8 bases, with 11 bases separating them. The germline V gene has CDR1 SGHVS and CDR2 FQNEAQ. This CDR3 region has 14 residues. The CDR3 is CASSLAPGSDEQFF. DNA for the CDR3: TGTGCCAGCAGCTTAGCACCAGGGAGCGATGAGCAGTTCTTC.

This clone was observed a single time. CDR3 DNA: TGTGCCAGCAGTTCACAGGGGCTGGGCCGCCCTTACGAGCAGTACTTC. The encoded protein is CASSSQGLGRPYEQYF. The V call is TRBV28, the J call TRBJ2-7; TRBD1 matches 7 bases. Germline CDR1 MDHEN, CDR2 SYDVKM. V gave up 4 bases and J gave up 4 bases; unmatched junction bases: 13. The CDR3 consists of 16 residues.

The rearrangement links TRBV5-8 to TRBJ1-2; a weak D match, TRBD1 (5 bases). Germline lookup yields CDR1 SGHTS and CDR2 YDEGEE. This CDR3 contains 15 residues. The V and J ends lost 0 bases and 3 bases respectively, with 12 bases between them. Written as DNA, the CDR3 is TGTGCCAGCAGCTTGGCCTTGGGGGTGGACTATGGCTACACCTTC. This gives the protein CASSLALGVDYGYTF.

This clone appeared a few times. The chain employs TRBV4-2 and TRBJ2-3, with 12 bases that match TRBD2. Looked up from germline, CDR1 is LGHNA and CDR2 is YNFKEQ. This CDR3 has 18 residues. V trimming: 1 base; J trimming: 2 bases; junction bases outside the gene matches: 7. The CDR3 DNA is TGTGCCAGCAGCCAAGCTATGACTAGCGGGAGACCCACAGATACGCAGTATTTT. Its protein product is CASSQAMTSGRPTDTQYF.

V gene TRBV27 combines with J gene TRBJ2-5, with a tentative D call TRBD1 (6 bases). CDR3 length: 17 residues. Trimming shortened V by 6 bases and J by 4 bases, and 24 bases separated the two germline ends. Germline V lookup: CDR1 MNHEY, CDR2 SMNVEV (reference sequence). CDR3 region: CASRLRGLRLRGETQYF. For the CDR3, the DNA is TGTGCCAGCAGACTCAGGGGTCTGAGACTCCGGGGAGAGACCCAGTACTTC.

The sample holds a few counts of this clone. V is TRBV28 and J is TRBJ2-7; D could derive from TRBD1 or TRBD2 (5 bases each). The CDR3 runs 12 residues. Looked up from germline, CDR1 is MDHEN and CDR2 is SYDVKM. V was trimmed by 1 base and J by 6 bases, leaving 7 bases between them. CDR3 protein: CASSLSGPEQYF. The CDR3 nucleotides are TGTGCCAGCAGTTTATCGGGGCCCGAGCAGTACTTC.

This chain uses TRBV10-3 with TRBJ1-1, with a weak D call TRBD1 (6 bases). This CDR3 is built from 16 residues. Germline V lookup: CDR1 ENHRY, CDR2 SYGVKD. The germline V and J ends were trimmed by 6 bases and 5 bases, with 22 bases remaining between them. CDR3 nucleotides: TGTGCCATCAGCGAACGACAGGCGGGGATCGGGACTGAAGCTTTCTTT. Translation gives CAISERQAGIGTEAFF.

The chain recombines TRBV30 with TRBJ1-2; possibly TRBD1 for D (5 bases). Germline CDR1 reads GTSNPN; CDR2 reads SVGIG (reference sequence). This CDR3 is built from 13 residues. Trimming removed 0 bases from V and 2 bases from J, with 7 bases in between. Written as DNA, the CDR3 is TGTGCCTGGAGTGTACAGGCAAACTATGGCTACACCTTC. This translates into CAWSVQANYGYTF.

The chain couples TRBV19 to TRBJ1-5; no reliable D call. Looked up from germline, CDR1 is LNHDA and CDR2 is SQIVND (reference sequence). CDR3 length equals 14 residues. V was pared by 0 bases and J by 9 bases, with 12 bases between. CDR3 amino acids: CASSIEAGPRPQHF. CDR3 DNA: TGTGCCAGTAGTATAGAGGCAGGCCCCAGGCCCCAGCATTTT.